The 10 T cell receptor beta chains in this list originate from one sample, sequenced in a study of blood T cell repertoires in COVID-19. Libraries were prepared by immunoSEQ multiplex PCR; TCRdb keeps only in-frame clonotypes and omits some of them. Of 200,000 to 250,000 clones listed, 86% are singletons. Sequencing was performed on PBMCs or T cells enriched from blood (not recorded which). The receptors were sampled from a woman aged 50 to 65 in a cohort exposed to, infected with or recovered from COVID-19 (not recorded which).

This sequence joins TRBV19 and TRBJ1-6, with TRBD1 as a possible D gene (5 bases). The V gene's germline CDR1 is LNHDA and CDR2 SQIVND (reference sequence). CDR3 length equals 15 residues. Trimming pared 5 bases from V and 6 bases from J, leaving 14 bases between. The CDR3 spells CASSGSSGPNSPLHF. Here the CDR3 DNA reads TGTGCCAGTAGTGGCTCATCAGGGCCTAATTCACCCCTCCACTTT.

J is TRBJ1-5 and V is TRBV28; TRBD1 matches at 8 bases. Germline V gene data show CDR1 as MDHEN and CDR2 as SYDVKM. Trimming at V came to 7 bases and at J to 6 bases, leaving 11 bases not matched to a gene. The length of the CDR3 is 15 residues. CDR3 DNA: TGTGCCAGCAATTTTCAGGGGGCGTTCGGTCAGCCCCAGCATTTT. This translates into CASNFQGAFGQPQHF.

The V and J genes are TRBV3-1 (or the pseudogene TRBV3-2) and TRBJ1-4, with D maybe TRBD1 (6 bases). V was trimmed by 2 bases and J by 2 bases, leaving 12 bases between them. The CDR3 extends over 16 amino acids. CDR1 and CDR2 (germline): LGHDT, YNNKEL (reference sequence). CDR3 in DNA: TGTGCCAGCAGCCAACCAACCAGGGGTACTAATGAAAAACTGTTTTTT. This gives the protein CASSQPTRGTNEKLFF.

This clone was seen only a few times. The chain uses TRBV5-1 and TRBJ2-3; TRBD1 matches 9 bases. The junction had 16 bases not matched to a gene; V was cut back by 5 bases and J by 6 bases. The CDR3 totals 17 residues. CDR1 is SGHRS and CDR2 is YFSETQ in the germline V gene. CDR3 nucleotide sequence: TGCGCCAGCAGGACCTTATTAATAACAGGGGGCGATGATACGCAGTATTTT. As protein: CASRTLLITGGDDTQYF.

This clone has only one observation. The CDR3 spells CASSLRPGTTHEQYF. In DNA form, the CDR3 reads TGTGCCAGCAGCTTGAGGCCCGGGACAACTCACGAGCAGTACTTC. The chain links TRBV5-4 to TRBJ2-7; TRBD1 might be the D (6 bases). The V end lost 1 base, the J end lost 5 bases, and 16 bases lay between the germline ends. The CDR3 has 15 residues. Germline values: CDR1 SGHNT, CDR2 YYREEE (reference sequence).

The chain links TRBV2 to TRBJ2-1, with 8 nucleotides matching TRBD1. CDR3 length: 14 amino acids. V was pared by 1 base and J by 6 bases, with 2 bases of the junction left unmatched. Germline lookup yields CDR1 SNHLY and CDR2 FYNNEI. The CDR3 here is CASSEVTGGNEQFF. DNA of the CDR3: TGTGCCAGCAGTGAAGTTACAGGGGGCAATGAGCAGTTCTTC.

This chain joins TRBV11-3 and TRBJ1-3, with D possibly matching TRBD1 (5 bases). CDR1 and CDR2 (germline): SGHNT, YENEEA. Trimming removed 3 bases from V and 3 bases from J, with 21 bases in between. This CDR3 comprises 18 residues. In DNA form, the CDR3 reads TGTGCCAGCAGCTTTGTGGGGGGTTTGGGGGGAAATGGAAACACCATATATTTT. Encoded protein: CASSFVGGLGGNGNTIYF.

A single count supports this clone. The V gene is TRBV9, the J gene TRBJ2-7; tentative D call: TRBD1 (5 bases). Germline lookup yields CDR1 SGDLS and CDR2 YYNGEE. The CDR3 extends over 15 amino acids. V lost 4 bases, J lost 3 bases, and 17 bases lay in between. DNA for the CDR3: TGTGCCAGCAGCAAGGGGTCCGGGTCCGACTACGAGCAGTACTTC. This translates into CASSKGSGSDYEQYF.

The chain is built from TRBV7-3 and TRBJ2-5; D may be TRBD2 (5 bases). The CDR3 sequence is 14 residues long. Germline loops: CDR1 SGHTA, CDR2 FQGTGA. V lost 5 bases, J lost 2 bases, and 12 bases lay in between. The CDR3 spells CASSPTGLQETQYF. DNA of the CDR3: TGTGCCAGCAGCCCGACGGGGTTGCAAGAGACCCAGTACTTC.

V is TRBV9 and J is TRBJ2-5; 8 nucleotides match TRBD2. CDR3 length equals 15 residues. J was trimmed by 5 bases and V by 0 bases; bases with no gene match: 6. The germline gives CDR1 SGDLS, CDR2 YYNGEE. This chain's CDR3 is CASSVAGGPVETQYF. The CDR3 nucleotides are TGTGCCAGCAGCGTAGCGGGGGGGCCGGTGGAGACCCAGTACTTC.